The 29 T cell receptor beta chains given below trace back to one sample, sequenced in a study of vaccination effects on CD4 cells after COVID-19. Their target antigens are unknown. Sequencing was performed with immunoSEQ multiplex PCR; in TCRdb, only in-frame clones are kept and a portion is missing. The table records roughly 41,000 clones, about 70% of them present only once. CD4+ T cells specific for antigen were expanded with viral peptide pools by the ViraFEST assay before sequencing. Upon completion of more than eight days in culture, CD4+ T cells were isolated. Every participant took two doses of the BNT162b2 or mRNA-1273 vaccine. The sequenced sample was CD4+ T cells from PBMCs cultured with HCoV-OC43 spike peptides, obtained after COVID-19 vaccination. Stated subset: HCoV-OC43 spike overlapping peptide pool stimulation. These receptors all come from a human donor who received a COVID-19 vaccine.

The chain links TRBV6-5 to TRBJ1-1; 7 bases match TRBD1. Germline V CDR1 and CDR2: MNHEY, SVGAGI. This CDR3 has 16 residues. After removal of 1 base from V and 4 bases from J, the junction contained 9 bases not matched to a gene. DNA of the CDR3: TGTGCCAGCAGTTACTTCCTGACAGGGACTGTCACTGAAGCTTTCTTT. Protein sequence: CASSYFLTGTVTEAFF.

This sequence joins TRBV6-1 and TRBJ2-7; TRBD2 is a possible D gene (6 bases). CDR1 and CDR2 from the germline V gene are MNHNS and SASEGT. This CDR3 is 14 amino acids long. V was shortened by 2 bases and J by 3 bases, with 11 bases between the two germline ends. The CDR3 loop reads CASSESGRDYEQYF. The CDR3, as DNA: TGTGCCAGCAGTGAATCAGGGCGGGACTACGAGCAGTACTTC.

This clone was counted between two and nine times. The chain recombines TRBV6-5 with TRBJ1-1; D is perhaps TRBD1 (6 bases). V was trimmed by 8 bases and J by 5 bases, leaving 15 bases between them. CDR1 and CDR2 from the germline V gene are MNHEY and SVGAGI. The length of the CDR3 is 13 residues. The CDR3 reads CASALGGPTEAFF. The CDR3 DNA reads as TGTGCCAGCGCGCTGGGGGGGCCAACTGAAGCTTTCTTT.

The V gene is TRBV5-6, the J gene TRBJ2-7; 11 bases fit TRBD1. Trimming took 4 bases from V and 7 from J; bases not matched to a gene: 13. Germline V gives CDR1 SGHDT, CDR2 YYEEEE. The CDR3 loop spans 16 amino acids. The CDR3: CASSEADRGRLREQYF. CDR3 coding DNA: TGTGCCAGCAGCGAGGCGGACAGGGGGCGATTGAGGGAGCAGTACTTC.

The chain has TRBV6-5 and TRBJ1-1; D gene ambiguous. This CDR3 region has 11 residues. Germline CDR1 MNHEY, CDR2 SVGAGI. The V gene lost 10 bases and the J gene lost 5 bases, with 11 bases spanning the gap. The CDR3 is CATGRATEAFF. The CDR3 nucleotides read TGTGCCACCGGGAGGGCTACTGAAGCTTTCTTT.

The rearrangement uses TRBV19 and TRBJ1-3; 7 nucleotides line up with TRBD1. The CDR3 spans 16 residues. The V segment lost 7 bases and the J segment 0 bases; nucleotides outside the gene matches: 9. Looked up from germline, CDR1 is LNHDA and CDR2 is SQIVND (reference sequence). In DNA, the CDR3 is TGTGCCAGTAACATGGACAGGCCCTTCTCTGGAAACACCATATATTTT. This gives the protein CASNMDRPFSGNTIYF.

This chain connects TRBV3-1 (or the pseudogene TRBV3-2) to TRBJ2-3; 7 bases match TRBD2. Trimming at V came to 6 bases and at J to 0 bases, leaving 6 bases not matched to a gene. CDR3 length equals 15 residues. The V gene's germline CDR1 is LGHDT and CDR2 YNNKEL (reference sequence). The CDR3 loop is CASRKSGVSTDTQYF. Here the CDR3 DNA reads TGTGCCAGCAGGAAAAGCGGGGTAAGCACAGATACGCAGTATTTT.

J is TRBJ2-1 and V is TRBV7-2; D gene ambiguous. The length of the CDR3 is 15 residues. V shed 2 bases and J shed 5 bases, with 13 bases lying between them. Per germline, CDR1 SGHTA and CDR2 FQGNSA. This chain's CDR3 is CASSLSFGRHNEQFF. The CDR3 DNA reads TGTGCCAGCAGCTTAAGTTTTGGCAGACACAATGAGCAGTTCTTC. Supplemented by reference TRBV7-2 and TRBJ2-1, the full variable domain reads GAGVSQSPSNKVTEKGKDVELRCDPISGHTALYWYRQSLGQGLEFLIYFQGNSAPDKSGLPSDRFSAERTGGSVSTLTIQRTQQEDSAVYLCASSLSFGRHNEQFFGPGTRLTVL.

The V and J genes are TRBV4-1 and TRBJ2-1; D ambiguous. The CDR3 extends over 14 amino acids. In germline, CDR1 is MGHRA, CDR2 YSYEKL. The germline V and J ends were trimmed by 1 base and 5 bases, with 9 bases remaining between them. CDR3: CASSQGLSDNEQFF. The CDR3 DNA follows: TGCGCCAGCAGCCAAGGACTTTCCGACAATGAGCAGTTCTTC.

This clone was detected a few times. The chain has TRBV19 and TRBJ1-5; TRBD1 is a possible D gene (5 bases). In germline, CDR1 is LNHDA, CDR2 SQIVND (reference sequence). CDR3 size: 15 residues. V was pared by 2 bases and J by 1 base, with 9 bases between. CDR3 in amino acids: CASSIRAGSNQPQHF. DNA for the CDR3: TGTGCCAGTAGTATAAGGGCAGGGAGCAATCAGCCCCAGCATTTT.

This clone has only one observation. V is TRBV24-1 and J is TRBJ2-3; no definite D call. The germline CDR1 and CDR2 sequences are KGHDR and SFDVKD. V was clipped by 5 bases and J by 3 bases, with 8 bases between them. CDR3 length: 13 amino acids. The CDR3 reads CATSARVTDTQYF. CDR3 nucleotide sequence: TGTGCCACCAGTGCTAGGGTGACAGATACGCAGTATTTT.

V gene TRBV3-1 (or the pseudogene TRBV3-2) combines with J gene TRBJ1-2; 8 nucleotides agree with TRBD1. This CDR3 has 11 amino acids. Germline V gene data show CDR1 as LGHDT and CDR2 as YNNKEL (reference sequence). With V trimmed by 8 bases and J by 6 bases, 2 bases remained unmatched. The CDR3 region is CASGQGHGYTF. CDR3 bases: TGTGCCAGCGGACAGGGTCATGGCTACACCTTC.

The rearrangement links TRBV19 to TRBJ2-7, with D possibly TRBD2 on 6 matching bases. CDR1 is LNHDA, CDR2 SQIVND, per germline (reference sequence). This CDR3 region has 15 residues. Trimming removed 5 bases from V and 2 bases from J, with 16 bases in between. Here the CDR3 DNA reads TGTGCCAGTAGTCTATCGACCGGGGGAGCCTACGAGCAGTACTTC. Translated: CASSLSTGGAYEQYF.

The rearrangement uses TRBV5-1 and TRBJ2-1; no clear D. Between the trimmed V and J ends, which lost 4 bases and 8 bases, there was a span of 13 bases. This CDR3 comprises 13 residues. The germline gives CDR1 SGHRS, CDR2 YFSETQ. For the CDR3, the DNA is TGCGCCAGCAGCCGCTCAGCGTCTGATGAGCAGTTCTTC. This translates into CASSRSASDEQFF.

The chain combines TRBV11-3 with TRBJ2-5, with 11 positions matching TRBD2. In germline, CDR1 is SGHNT, CDR2 YENEEA. The CDR3 sequence is 16 residues long. The V gene end was trimmed by 5 bases and the J gene end by 4 bases; junction bases not matched to a gene: 9. This CDR3 reads CASSPIGTSGRETQYF. The CDR3 DNA reads TGTGCCAGCAGCCCCATAGGGACTAGCGGTCGAGAGACCCAGTACTTC.

This rearrangement joins TRBV28 to TRBJ1-2; tentatively, D is TRBD1 (6 bases). The V gene's germline CDR1 is MDHEN and CDR2 SYDVKM. V was pared by 2 bases and J by 0 bases, with 13 bases between. This CDR3 region has 16 residues. The CDR3 nucleotides are TGTGCCAGCAGTTTACACATCAGGGGTGCTAACTATGGCTACACCTTC. It translates to CASSLHIRGANYGYTF.

CDR3 amino acids: CASSLLWGPSGSSEQFF. CDR3 in DNA: TGTGCCAGCAGCTTATTGTGGGGGCCTAGCGGGAGTAGTGAGCAGTTCTTC. V usage is TRBV11-2 and J usage is TRBJ2-1, with 10 bases aligning to TRBD2. Losses at the gene ends were 2 bases for V and 9 bases for J; bases not matched to a gene: 13. CDR3 length: 17 amino acids. Germline CDR1 is SGHAT and CDR2 is FQNNGV. Supplemented by reference TRBV11-2 and TRBJ2-1, the full variable domain reads EAGVAQSPRYKIIEKRQSVAFWCNPISGHATLYWYQQILGQGPKLLIQFQNNGVVDDSQLPKDRFSAERLKGVDSTLKIQPAKLEDSAVYLCASSLLWGPSGSSEQFFGPGTRLTVL.

The chain employs TRBV6-2 or TRBV6-3 and TRBJ1-3; no firm D call. CDR3 length: 16 residues. V was clipped by 2 bases and J by 0 bases, with 11 bases between them. Germline CDR1 MNHEY, CDR2 SVGEGT. The CDR3 region is CASSYADTSSGNTIYF. CDR3 DNA: TGTGCCAGCAGTTACGCCGACACTAGCTCTGGAAACACCATATATTTT.

For the CDR3, the DNA is TGCGCCAGCAGTCACCAAACCCCCGGGCCTTGGAGGCCCTACGAGCAGTACTTC. Amino acid sequence: CASSHQTPGPWRPYEQYF. The chain couples TRBV23-1 to TRBJ2-7, with a possible D match to TRBD2 (5 bases). TRBV23-1 belongs to the ORF category, with a function that is uncertain. The CDR3 covers 18 residues. Between the trimmed V and J ends, which lost 3 bases and 2 bases, there was a span of 23 bases.

This chain connects TRBV4-1 to TRBJ2-7; TRBD2 is a possible D gene (5 bases). This CDR3 has 18 amino acids. Germline V gene lookup returns CDR1 MGHRA and CDR2 YSYEKL. V lost 1 base, J lost 0 bases, and 19 bases lay in between. CDR3 sequence: CASSQGDGREKDSYEQYF. The CDR3 nucleotides read TGCGCCAGCAGCCAAGGGGATGGGAGAGAGAAGGACTCCTACGAGCAGTACTTC.

The genes are TRBV27 and TRBJ2-7; TRBD2 matches 9 bases. The CDR3 contains 15 residues. Germline V gene data show CDR1 as MNHEY and CDR2 as SMNVEV (reference sequence). The J segment lost 3 bases and the V segment lost 5 bases, leaving 8 bases of the junction unmatched. The CDR3: CASSPRLADHYEQYF. The CDR3 nucleotides are TGTGCCAGCAGTCCCCGACTAGCGGACCACTACGAGCAGTACTTC.

This clone was detected a few times. This rearrangement joins TRBV4-2 to TRBJ1-1; no clear D. Trimming removed 4 bases at V and 4 bases at J, with 16 bases between. Germline lookup yields CDR1 LGHNA and CDR2 YNFKEQ. This CDR3 region has 15 residues. The DNA of the CDR3 is TGTGCCAGCAGCCTTTTTAAGGGAGTCGGCACTGAAGCTTTCTTT. Translating it yields CASSLFKGVGTEAFF.

The chain carries TRBV5-1 and TRBJ1-4, with a weak D call TRBD1 (5 bases). Between the trimmed V and J ends, which lost 3 bases and 8 bases, there was a span of 17 bases. CDR1 and CDR2 from the germline V gene are SGHRS and YFSETQ. The CDR3 length is 15 residues. The CDR3 DNA is TGCGCCAGCAGCTCGGGCCGGGACTCCGGGGAAAAACTGTTTTTT. Amino acids: CASSSGRDSGEKLFF.

This chain joins TRBV6-7 and TRBJ1-1; D remains unclear. TRBV6-7 counts as an open reading frame of uncertain function. The CDR3 extends over 15 amino acids. The V end lost 0 bases, the J end lost 2 bases, and 10 bases lay between the germline ends. In nucleotides, the CDR3 is TGTGCCAGCAGTTACTCTGGGAAGGTAAACACTGAAGCTTTCTTT. Protein: CASSYSGKVNTEAFF.

In this sample, this clone turned up a few times. The conserved closing phenylalanine or tryptophan is absent in this CDR3, likely reflecting a read error. No DNA is shown, since the ends of the CDR3 on it are uncertain; the CDR3 is the one TCRdb lists. The genes are TRBV7-9 and TRBJ2-7; the table's D call, TRBD1, was not checked against the DNA. CDR1 SEHNR and CDR2 FQNEAQ come from the germline V gene (reference sequence). The CDR3 length is 13 residues, termini included. The CDR3 spells CASTNLRDRGLLI.

The CDR3 is CASSPTPSGRTYEQYF. The DNA of the CDR3 is TGTGCCAGCAGCCCGACCCCTAGCGGGAGGACCTACGAGCAGTACTTC. The V call is TRBV5-4, the J call TRBJ2-7, with TRBD2 matching 11 bases. The CDR3 length is 16 residues. The germline V gene encodes CDR1 SGHNT and CDR2 YYREEE (reference sequence). Trimming removed 4 bases from V and 2 bases from J; junction bases left unmatched: 8. The full variable domain, completed using reference TRBV5-4 and TRBJ2-7, is ETGVTQSPTHLIKTRGQQVTLRCSSQSGHNTVSWYQQALGQGPQFIFQYYREEENGRGNFPPRFSGLQFPNYSSELNVNALELDDSALYLCASSPTPSGRTYEQYFGPGTRLTVT.

This clone was observed a few times. This sequence joins TRBV11-1 and TRBJ1-2, with 7 bases fitting TRBD1. The CDR3 runs to 13 residues. Germline V gives CDR1 SGHAT, CDR2 FQDESV (reference sequence). V was clipped by 5 bases and J by 7 bases; unmatched bases: 7. CDR3 DNA: TGTGCCAGCAGCCCCGACAGGGAGTCTGGCTACACCTTC. It specifies CASSPDRESGYTF. The entire variable domain, with the rest obtained from reference TRBV11-1 and TRBJ1-2, is as follows: EAEVAQSPRYKITEKSQAVAFWCDPISGHATLYWYRQILGQGPELLVQFQDESVVDDSQLPKDRFSAERLKGVDSTLKIQPAELGDSAMYLCASSPDRESGYTFGSGTRLTVV.

The chain uses TRBV13 and TRBJ1-2; unclear D gene. CDR1 is PRHDT, CDR2 FYEKMQ, per germline (reference sequence). The CDR3 totals 11 residues. Trimming shortened V by 7 bases and J by 5 bases, and 8 bases separated the two germline ends. CDR3 amino acids: CASMGIYGYTF. CDR3 DNA sequence: TGTGCCAGCATGGGGATTTATGGCTACACCTTC.

The chain is built from TRBV2 and TRBJ1-2; D is unclear. Germline V gene lookup returns CDR1 SNHLY and CDR2 FYNNEI. V lost 4 bases and J 10 bases, leaving 16 bases between the germline ends. This CDR3 spans 13 amino acids. In nucleotides, the CDR3 is TGTGCCAGCAGTGTCGAATTTGTGGGTTACTACACCTTC. Protein product: CASSVEFVGYYTF.